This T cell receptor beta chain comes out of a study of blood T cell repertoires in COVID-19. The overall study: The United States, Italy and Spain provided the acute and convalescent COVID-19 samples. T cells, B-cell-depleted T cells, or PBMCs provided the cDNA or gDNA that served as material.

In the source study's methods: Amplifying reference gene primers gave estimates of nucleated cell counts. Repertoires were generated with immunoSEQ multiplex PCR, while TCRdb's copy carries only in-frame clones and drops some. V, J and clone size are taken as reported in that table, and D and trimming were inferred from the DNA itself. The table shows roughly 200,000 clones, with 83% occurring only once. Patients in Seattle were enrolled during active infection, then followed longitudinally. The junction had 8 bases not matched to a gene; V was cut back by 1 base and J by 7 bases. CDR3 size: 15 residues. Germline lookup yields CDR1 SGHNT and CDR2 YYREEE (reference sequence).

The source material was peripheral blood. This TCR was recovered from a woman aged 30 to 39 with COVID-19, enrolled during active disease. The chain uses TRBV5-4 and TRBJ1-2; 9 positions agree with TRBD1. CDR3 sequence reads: CASSLSGTGSSGYTF. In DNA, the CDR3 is TGTGCCAGCAGCTTGTCCGGGACAGGGAGCAGTGGCTACACCTTC.